Described below is a single TCR beta chain sequence and its context. V was clipped by 4 bases and J by 1 base; unmatched bases: 7. Germline CDR1 MGHDK, CDR2 SYGVNS. This CDR3 contains 18 residues. The sample is drawn from a study of radiation and T cells in renal cell carcinoma. TCRdb's copy holds only in-frame clones and misses some; the assay was immunoSEQ multiplex PCR. The sample consists of approximately 65,000 clones, approximately 80% of them appearing once. Time point indicated: blood 4 weeks post-SBRT, at nephrectomy. Documented treatment: 15 Gy SBRT to primary tumor, nephrectomy 4 weeks later. Nephrectomy followed 15 Gy stereotactic body radiation by 4 weeks. The patient's renal cell carcinoma had clear cell pathology.

The input for sequencing was blood, taken from a patient whose treatment included radiotherapy and nephrectomy. This sequence joins TRBV25-1 and TRBJ2-3; 14 positions match TRBD2. The receptor's source is a man in his fifties or sixties with renal cell carcinoma. The CDR3, as DNA: TGTGCCAGCAGTGCTCGTTGGGGACTAGCGGGAGGCACAGATACGCAGTATTTT. Encoded protein: CASSARWGLAGGTDTQYF.